The present T cell receptor beta chain was sequenced within a study of cytomegalovirus exposure and HLA in healthy donors. The CDR3 extends over 14 amino acids. Germline CDR1 SEHNR, CDR2 FQNEAQ (reference sequence). V lost 5 bases and J lost 3; bases outside the gene matches: 6. Findings and caveats of the study: A missense variant in DCLRE1C was later tied to TCR beta V- and J-gene trimming.

For this clone: Its specificity is unknown.

Use of 60 Vbeta and 13 Jbeta primers characterized the PCR. The protocol was immunoSEQ multiplex PCR, while the TCRdb copy is restricted to in-frame clones and leaves out a portion. The table shows 110,000 to 150,000 clones, with about three quarters occurring only once. The source material was PBMCs. The TCR sequence derives from a human donor in good health. The chain recombines TRBV7-9 with TRBJ1-1; 7 nucleotides line up with TRBD1. Here the CDR3 reads CASSLGRGDTEAFF. CDR3 bases: TGTGCCAGCAGCCTGGGCAGGGGGGACACTGAAGCTTTCTTT.